This T cell receptor (beta chain) appears in the sequencing data of a study of monozygotic twins with inflammatory bowel disease. General study points: Inverse Simpson values showed less TCRbeta diversity in IBD patients than in their healthy co-twins. Patient repertoires may carry noise from differing immunosuppressive treatments.

Notes on this clonotype: Its matching antigen is unknown.

Germline V gene data show CDR1 as KGHSH and CDR2 as LQKENI. The CDR3 is made up of 15 amino acids. Nested amplification of TCRalpha and TCRbeta cDNA involved two PCRs of approximately 16 and 10 cycles. From its re-call of the 5' RACE reads, TCRdb lists each CDR3 protein once, without DNA. The listing contains about 300,000 distinct CDR3 sequences. This TCR came from a human donor with ulcerative colitis or Crohn's disease, or a healthy co-twin of an affected twin (not recorded which). The chain uses TRBV18 and TRBJ2-5; TCRdb selects TRBD2, and the lack of DNA leaves this call unchecked. The specimen sequenced was blood. The CDR3 spells CASSPPGRREDTQYF. The variable domain in full, completed from reference TRBV18 and TRBJ2-5, reads NAGVMQNPRHLVRRRGQEARLRCSPMKGHSHVYWYRQLPEEGLKFMVYLQKENIIDESGMPKERFSAEFPKEGPSILRIQQVVRGDSAAYFCASSPPGRREDTQYFGPGTRLLVL.